These 24 T cell receptor beta chains came from one sample sequenced in a study of PD-1 blockade in classical Hodgkin lymphoma (dated by TCRdb to 2020 to 2022). Explained via the paper, the time point label denotes: cycle 1 day 1 (C1D1), immediately before nivolumab initiation. Every trial patient had relapsed following autologous stem cell transplantation, and prior brentuximab vedotin exposure was what differed among cohorts A, B and C. The library relied on the immunoSEQ multiplex PCR assay. TCRdb mirrors the immuneACCESS table, restricted to in-frame sequences. Some clones are absent from its copies; in checked studies, under half trace to an unresolved V gene, and the reason for the others is unknown. The sample table contains tens of thousands of clones; only one count was recorded for approximately 91% of them. Under 25% of the sample belongs to the ten largest clones. Sample: peripheral blood mononuclear cells (PBMCs), taken at baseline. All receptors come from a human donor with classical Hodgkin lymphoma.

The chain links TRBV18 to TRBJ2-7, with 8 bases identical to TRBD2. Germline V gene lookup returns CDR1 KGHSH and CDR2 LQKENI. The length of the CDR3 is 18 residues. The junction had 15 bases not matched to a gene; V was cut back by 3 bases and J by 2 bases. CDR3 bases: TGTGCCAGCTCACCCCTCAGCGGGGGCCAGAGCATCCCCTACGAGCAGTACTTC. Its protein is CASSPLSGGQSIPYEQYF.

This clone has only a few counts. The rearrangement uses TRBV11-2 and TRBJ2-2; 7 positions agree with TRBD1. The ends lost 3 bases at V and 6 bases at J; junction bases unmatched: 1. The CDR3 runs 13 residues. Germline values: CDR1 SGHAT, CDR2 FQNNGV. This chain's CDR3 is CASSFDRAGELFF. CDR3 DNA sequence: TGTGCCAGCAGCTTTGACAGGGCCGGGGAGCTGTTTTTT.

The chain is built from TRBV12-2 and TRBJ2-5. TRBV12-2 corresponds to a pseudogene. The CDR3 length is 18 residues. The CDR3 DNA reads as TGTGCAAGTCGCCGATTTTGGGTTTCCCCACAACCCCAAGAGACCCAGTACTTC. Amino acids: CASRRFWVSPQPQETQYF.

This clone has only one observation. The chain links TRBV29-1 to TRBJ2-3; 7 bases agree with TRBD1. This CDR3 region has 17 residues. Germline V lookup: CDR1 SQVTM, CDR2 ANQGSEA. The trim removed 0 bases at V and 2 bases at J, leaving 11 bases unmatched. CDR3 in DNA: TGCAGCGTTGAAGATTTAAGACAGGGTAGGGACACAGATACGCAGTATTTT. This translates into CSVEDLRQGRDTDTQYF.

This clone was counted once. The CDR3 DNA follows: TGTGCCAGCAGTTCTCGATCCTACGAGCAGTACTTC. Encoded protein: CASSSRSYEQYF. V usage is TRBV6-6 and J usage is TRBJ2-7, with D hard to call. Trimming removed 4 bases at V and 1 base at J, with 5 bases between. Germline CDR1 reads MNHNY; CDR2 reads SVGAGI (reference sequence). The CDR3 totals 12 residues.

This chain joins TRBV19 and TRBJ1-5; the D gene is possibly TRBD1 (5 bases). CDR3 length: 17 amino acids. V was shortened by 6 bases and J by 4 bases, with 22 bases between the two germline ends. Germline V gene data show CDR1 as LNHDA and CDR2 as SQIVND (reference sequence). In nucleotides, the CDR3 is TGTGCCAGTAGCAATGGGGGGTGGAGGTTAGCAAATCAGCCCCAGCATTTT. Protein: CASSNGGWRLANQPQHF.

Comments on this clone: Sequence at one end of the junction differs from germline and may be a read error. The J gene is TRBJ2-2, the V gene TRBV7-7; no reliable D call. Germline assignment: CDR1 SSHAT and CDR2 FNYEAQ (reference sequence). This CDR3 comprises 15 residues. CDR3 in DNA: TGTGCTAGCAGCTTAGACGATGGGCCCACCGGGGAGCTGTTTTTT. Translation: CASSLDDGPTGELFF.

This clone was detected only a few times. The rearrangement uses TRBV5-1 and TRBJ2-2; no definite D call. The CDR3 length is 11 residues. The germline V gene has CDR1 SGHRS and CDR2 YFSETQ. The V end lost 0 bases, the J end lost 6 bases, and 0 bases lay between the germline ends. Written as DNA, the CDR3 is TGCGCCAGCAGCTTGGCCGGGGAGCTGTTTTTT. This sequence encodes CASSLAGELFF.

The CDR3 coding sequence is TGTGCCAGCAGCCACATCCATGGGGGGCGGAGGGACACTGAAGCTTTCTTT. Protein: CASSHIHGGRRDTEAFF. V and J are TRBV4-2 and TRBJ1-1, with D perhaps TRBD1 (6 bases). CDR3 length: 17 residues. The germline V gene encodes CDR1 LGHNA and CDR2 YNFKEQ. V lost 3 bases to trimming and J lost 3 bases, with 20 bases between them.

The CDR3 protein is CASSLVVYGKLFF. The CDR3 coding sequence is TGCGCCAGCAGCTTGGTTGTTTACGGGAAACTGTTTTTT. J is TRBJ1-4 and V is TRBV5-1; D is uncertain. The V end was cut by 0 bases, the J end by 11 bases, with 11 bases between. The CDR3 consists of 13 residues. The germline V gene encodes CDR1 SGHRS and CDR2 YFSETQ.

This chain links TRBV6-1 with TRBJ1-5; possible D gene TRBD1, 5 bases. CDR1 is MNHNS, CDR2 SASEGT, per germline. V shed 8 bases and J shed 6 bases, with 14 bases lying between them. The CDR3 length is 13 residues. The CDR3 region has the DNA TGTGCCAGCCAGGCGGGGAGGGGTCAGCCCCAGCATTTT. Translation gives CASQAGRGQPQHF.

V gene TRBV28 combines with J gene TRBJ2-7, with TRBD2 as a possible D gene (5 bases). This CDR3 spans 17 amino acids. CDR1 is MDHEN and CDR2 is SYDVKM in the germline V gene. The germline V and J ends were trimmed by 6 bases and 0 bases, with 21 bases remaining between them. The CDR3 here is CASSRSPREFSSYEQYF. The CDR3 DNA reads TGTGCCAGCAGCCGAAGTCCGAGGGAGTTTAGCTCCTACGAGCAGTACTTC.

The sample holds one count of this clone. CDR3 bases: TGCAGTGCTAGAGTTAAGTACGAGCAGTACTTC. Protein: CSARVKYEQYF. This sequence joins TRBV20-1 and TRBJ2-7; D unclear. The V end lost 1 base, the J end lost 4 bases, and 5 bases lay between the germline ends. The CDR3 is made up of 11 amino acids. Germline CDR1 reads DFQATT; CDR2 reads SNEGSKA (reference sequence).

The CDR3: CSVEDSRNEKLFF. The CDR3 bases are TGCAGCGTTGAAGATTCAAGGAATGAAAAACTGTTTTTT. This chain connects TRBV29-1 to TRBJ1-4, with D unclear. The V and J ends lost 0 bases and 5 bases respectively, with 7 bases between them. The CDR3 loop spans 13 amino acids. Germline lookup yields CDR1 SQVTM and CDR2 ANQGSEA.

Sample share makes this clone medium-sized (0.01 to 0.1%). V and J are TRBV5-4 and TRBJ1-4, with 10 positions matching TRBD1. The CDR3 totals 15 residues. Germline V gives CDR1 SGHNT, CDR2 YYREEE (reference sequence). With V trimmed by 3 bases and J by 6 bases, 5 bases remained unmatched. The CDR3 spells CASSYRQGAYEKLFF. For the CDR3, the DNA is TGTGCCAGCAGCTACCGACAGGGGGCCTATGAAAAACTGTTTTTT.

This sequence joins TRBV11-2 and TRBJ2-5; 7 nucleotides match TRBD2. The CDR3 is 13 amino acids. Germline CDR1 and CDR2: SGHAT and FQNNGV. The junction had 2 bases not matched to a gene; V was cut back by 5 bases and J by 2 bases. CDR3 coding DNA: TGTGCCAGCAGCCCGGGACTACAAGAGACCCAGTACTTC. Protein product: CASSPGLQETQYF.

The J gene is TRBJ2-1, the V gene TRBV2; D ambiguous. This CDR3 is built from 13 residues. CDR1 SNHLY and CDR2 FYNNEI come from the germline V gene. The V gene lost 7 bases and the J gene lost 3 bases, with 10 bases spanning the gap. The CDR3 DNA reads as TGTGCCAGCACCAGACCATACTACAATGAGCAGTTCTTC. Its translation is CASTRPYYNEQFF. The full variable domain, in which reference TRBV2 and TRBJ2-1 provide the parts outside the CDR3, is EPEVTQTPSHQVTQMGQEVILRCVPISNHLYFYWYRQILGQKVEFLVSFYNNEISEKSEIFDDQFSVERPDGSNFTLKIRSTKLEDSAMYFCASTRPYYNEQFFGPGTRLTVL.

This clone is a singleton in its sample. CDR3 sequence (DNA): TGTGCCTGGAGTCCTAAGCGGGCAAATCTCTACGAGCAGTACTTC. Amino acids: CAWSPKRANLYEQYF. This rearrangement joins TRBV30 to TRBJ2-7; D is perhaps TRBD2 (6 bases). The germline V gene has CDR1 GTSNPN and CDR2 SVGIG (reference sequence). This CDR3 spans 15 amino acids. V shed 2 bases and J shed 3 bases, with 17 bases lying between them.

This chain uses TRBV28 with TRBJ2-6; D is unclear. The CDR3 has 15 amino acids. The germline V gene encodes CDR1 MDHEN and CDR2 SYDVKM. Trimming left V 2 bases short and J 0 bases short, with 5 bases between. The CDR3 nucleotides read TGTGCCAGCAGTTTAAGCTACTCTGGGGCCAACGTCCTGACTTTC. This gives the protein CASSLSYSGANVLTF.

J is TRBJ2-7 and V is TRBV7-2, with a weak D call TRBD2 (5 bases). The CDR3 is 15 amino acids. Germline lookup yields CDR1 SGHTA and CDR2 FQGNSA. V lost 10 bases to trimming and J lost 1 base, with 20 bases between them. In DNA, the CDR3 is TGTGCCACCGAATTCTTGGGGAGAAGGTCCTACGAGCAGTACTTC. Its protein is CATEFLGRRSYEQYF.

Here the CDR3 reads CASSIYSGYSNQPQHF. As DNA, the CDR3 is TGTGCCAGTAGTATTTATTCAGGTTATAGCAATCAGCCCCAGCATTTT. This chain links TRBV19 with TRBJ1-5; D not certain. V was trimmed by 3 bases and J by 0 bases, leaving 12 bases between them. Germline-derived CDR1 and CDR2 are LNHDA and SQIVND (reference sequence). The CDR3 is made up of 16 amino acids.

V gene TRBV6-5 combines with J gene TRBJ2-1, with 9 bases fitting TRBD2. The CDR3 runs to 15 residues. From germline, CDR1 is MNHEY and CDR2 SVGAGI. J lost 4 bases, V lost 5 bases, and 6 bases had no gene match. The CDR3, as DNA: TGTGCCAGCAGTGGTCGAGCGGGAGGATACAATGAGCAGTTCTTC. Encoded protein: CASSGRAGGYNEQFF.

This chain links TRBV19 with TRBJ2-1; 15 nucleotides match TRBD2. With 5 bases clipped from V and 0 bases from J, the junction kept 5 bases outside the gene matches. Germline V CDR1 and CDR2: LNHDA, SQIVND (reference sequence). This CDR3 spans 18 amino acids. The CDR3 DNA reads as TGTGCCAGTAGTCCCGGGACTAGCGGGAGGAGCTCCTACAATGAGCAGTTCTTC. It yields the protein CASSPGTSGRSSYNEQFF.

V gene TRBV5-6 combines with J gene TRBJ2-2, with D possibly TRBD2 on 5 matching bases. The germline V gene encodes CDR1 SGHDT and CDR2 YYEEEE. With 2 bases removed from V and 1 base from J, the gap between germline ends came to 9 bases. This CDR3 has 15 residues. CDR3 in amino acids: CASSLGGGNTGELFF. The CDR3 nucleotides are TGTGCCAGCAGCTTAGGAGGTGGGAACACCGGGGAGCTGTTTTTT.